This paragraph covers one T cell receptor beta chain sequence. Its antigen is currently not known. Per-nucleotide qualities are absent, and no much larger clonotype sits a single base away. From a lookup of the germline V gene, CDR1 and CDR2 are LGHNA and YNFKEQ. Germline trimming amounts to 0 bases on V and 5 bases on J, with 8 as the count of junction bases outside the gene matches. The CDR3 measures 16 amino acids from cysteine to phenylalanine. Only the CDR3 portion is preserved as DNA: 48 bases, with reading frame beginning at the first base. The donors were healthy, HIV-negative adults who had no recently reported acute infections or vaccinations. All donors were Caucasian adults living in Nashville, Tennessee, USA. CD4+ T cells were enriched by magnetic negative selection, after which naive cells were positively selected on CD45RA and the negative fraction was taken as the memory subset. Blood was obtained by leukapheresis, after which PBMCs were separated by Ficoll-Histopaque density gradient centrifugation and cryopreserved in liquid nitrogen vapor phase. Analytical flow cytometry was used to check the purity and quantity of every magnetically sorted T cell population. Genomic DNA was isolated from each sorted fraction and quantified by UV absorbance on a Nanodrop 2000c.

This sample was included in a study of shared clonotypes between healthy human individuals (dated by TCRdb to the early 2020s). Regarding the research as a whole: The cohort included a few men and a couple of women between 18 and 49 years of age. Libraries were prepared and TCR repertoires were sequenced by different laboratories using diverse techniques, in order to increase sequencing depth and limit assay-specific biases. Per donor, three plates each were used for CD4 naive and CD4 memory, two for CD8 naive, and one for CD8 memory. Between about 0.94 and 8.9 billion PBMCs per donor were obtained by leukapheresis. Blood TCR repertoires of roughly five healthy adults were deeply sequenced to estimate repertoire size and the extent of clonotype sharing between individuals. Study-wide findings and limitations: Compared with non-shared clonotypes, clonotypes shared by all four sorted-subset donors had higher generation probabilities. When several donors were compared, the shared fraction of clonotypes was around 5% for naive CD4, roughly 3.3% for naive CD8, roughly 2.3% for memory CD4, and 0.35% to 0.5% for memory CD8. Incomplete sequencing was indicated by rarefaction of sorted-subset datasets, despite the large sequencing depth. Pairwise subsampling led to the expectation that sequencing depth would affect the degree of clonotype sharing among donors. Naive subsets generally had larger estimated clonotype richness than memory subsets did. Sampling was restricted to blood, and TCR repertoires in tissues likely differ from the TCR repertoires found in blood. Because the study included only a small number of donors, the genetic and exposure-history diversity represented was limited.

TCR CDR3 regions were amplified from genomic DNA by multiplex PCR using the deep immunoSEQ assay. Genomic DNA extracted from each cell subset was distributed evenly over all wells of several immunoSEQ 96-well plates, and each plate served as one replicate. For sorted subsets, around 200 ng genomic DNA, equal to about 30,000 T cell genomes, was loaded into each replicate PCR. Purified libraries were quantified with a Qubit 3.0 fluorometer, sized on a Bioanalyzer 2100, and re-quantified with the KAPA Library Quantification kit. A separate single-read 150-cycle Illumina NextSeq 550 flow cell was used to sequence each immunoSEQ 96-well plate. From the authors' description of their analysis: The immunoSEQ output contained only junctional sequences without quality scores, so filtering could not match that applied to full-length reads. To assign V/J genes and CDR3, sequences were annotated against IMGT germline references using PyIR, a Python wrapper for IgBLAST v1.9. Any read was removed if the V/J assignment was weak (E-value above 1e-6), the CDR3 was missing, or the read contained stop codons, out-of-frame junctions, or ambiguous translated residues. A V3J clonotype was defined by an identical inferred V gene, J gene, and CDR3 amino acid sequence. To compute the percentage overlap between repertoires, the number of shared unique clonotypes was divided by the size of the smaller repertoire. RTK rarefaction, the Chao1 estimator, and Recon v2.1 estimates of unobserved clonotypes were used to assess repertoire richness. For all TCRbeta clonotypes obtained by the gDNA method from a few donors, generation probabilities were computed with OLGA. TCRdb provides this immuneACCESS table in a form limited to in-frame rearrangements. Some clones are lacking; in checked studies, under half of them reflect an unresolved V gene, and why the rest are absent is not known. V and J calls and clone size come straight from that table; D and trimming were deduced from the DNA. The sample includes about a million clones, with about three quarters observed a single time. The top ten constitute approximately 1.5% of the sample.

Sequencing used memory CD4+ T cells sorted from blood. Reading the label with the study, this specimen's cell subset or site is: CD45RA-negative fraction. Rearrangement joined TRBV4-2 to TRBJ2-7; 9 bases in the junction line up with TRBD1. The receptor was derived from a man in his late teens or twenties in good health. Here is the DNA: TGTGCCAGCAGCCAAGATAACGGACAGGGGCCTAACGAGCAGTACTTC. This yields the protein CASSQDNGQGPNEQYF.